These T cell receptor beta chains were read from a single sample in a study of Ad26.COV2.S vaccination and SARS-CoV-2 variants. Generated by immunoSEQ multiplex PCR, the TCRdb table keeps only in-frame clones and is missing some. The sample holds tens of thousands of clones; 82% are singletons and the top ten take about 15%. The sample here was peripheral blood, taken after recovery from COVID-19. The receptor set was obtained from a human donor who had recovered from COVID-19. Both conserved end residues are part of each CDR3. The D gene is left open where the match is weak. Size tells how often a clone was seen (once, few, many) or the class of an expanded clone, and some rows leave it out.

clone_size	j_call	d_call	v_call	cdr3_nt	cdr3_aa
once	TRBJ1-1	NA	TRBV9	TGTGCCAGCAGCGCCTCTCGGGGAACTGAAGCTTTCTTT	CASSASRGTEAFF
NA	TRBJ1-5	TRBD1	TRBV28	TGTGCCAGCATCAGGGACAGGGGGAATCAGCCCCAGCATTTT	CASIRDRGNQPQHF
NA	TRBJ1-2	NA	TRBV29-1	TGCAGCGTGCCGATCGAGGGGGGATATTATGGCTACACCTTC	CSVPIEGGYYGYTF
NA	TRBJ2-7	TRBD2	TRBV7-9	TGTGCCAGCAGCTCCCGGACAGGGGGTCTAGCGGGAGGGCTCGACGAGCAGTACTTC	CASSSRTGGLAGGLDEQYF
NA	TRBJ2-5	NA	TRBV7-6	TGTGCCAGCAGCTTAGACTGGGACGTAGGGGTGGAGACCCAGTACTTC	CASSLDWDVGVETQYF
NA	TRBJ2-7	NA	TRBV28	TGTGCCAGCAGTTTCACACCGGACCCGTCCTACGAGCAGTACTTC	CASSFTPDPSYEQYF
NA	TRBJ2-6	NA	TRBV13	TGTGCCAGCAGCTTAGGCGTAGGAGGGTCCTCTGGGGCCAACGTCCTGACTTTC	CASSLGVGGSSGANVLTF
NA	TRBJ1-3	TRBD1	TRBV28	TGTGCCAGCAGTTTCGGGACAGCTACTGGAAACACCATATATTTT	CASSFGTATGNTIYF
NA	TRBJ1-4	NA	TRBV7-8	TGTGCCAGCAGCTTAGCCCCGTTACAGGGAAGGGATGAAAAACTGTTTTTT	CASSLAPLQGRDEKLFF
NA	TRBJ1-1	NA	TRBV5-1	TGCGCCAGCAGCTTGGTTCAGGGCAACACTGAAGCTTTCTTT	CASSLVQGNTEAFF
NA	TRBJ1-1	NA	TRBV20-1	TGCAGTGCATGGGGGGCCCCTGAAGCTTTCTTT	CSAWGAPEAFF
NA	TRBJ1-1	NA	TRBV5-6	TGTGCCAGCAGCTTGGGACAGGTAGGACGGGAAGCTTTCTTT	CASSLGQVGREAFF
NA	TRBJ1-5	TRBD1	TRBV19	TGTGCCAGTAGAGAGGGACAGGGAATGACTCAGCCCCAGCATTTT	CASREGQGMTQPQHF
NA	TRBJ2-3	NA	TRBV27	TGTGCCAGCAGTTTCCCCGGGGCAAGGGATACGCAGTATTTT	CASSFPGARDTQYF